This T cell receptor (beta chain) was sequenced in a study of T cells after yellow fever vaccination. In regard to this clonotype: Its specificity is unknown.

A universal primer site and UMIs were added as TCR cDNA was made by 5'RACE template switching. Via MiXCR, TCRdb re-called the 5' RACE reads, giving one row per CDR3 protein. The table records 500,000 to 650,000 distinct CDR3 sequences, around an eighth of them present only once. This CDR3 has 15 amino acids. Trimming removed 4 bases at V and 0 bases at J, with 9 bases between. Study-wide results and limits: Clones that expanded after primary vaccination mostly reappeared after the booster (roughly 96% CD4, 88% CD8). The bulk population could contribute abundant contaminating clonotypes to FACS-sorted repertoires.

The chain joins TRBV12-3 or TRBV12-4 to TRBJ1-4; no clear D gene. This receptor was identified in a man aged 25 to 45 who received the YFV17D yellow fever vaccine. The sequencing here drew on PBMCs, taken on the day of the yellow fever booster vaccination. The CDR3 nucleotides are TGTGCCAGCAGTTCTCAGGTTGCAACTAATGAAAAACTGTTTTTT. Amino acid sequence: CASSSQVATNEKLFF.